This T cell receptor (beta chain) originates from a study of radiotherapy plus CTLA-4 blockade in lung cancer. On the study more broadly: The study recorded objective responses in less than 20% of patients and disease control in 31%. Study conclusions and caveats: Alongside interferon-beta, early blood T cell clone dynamics were reportedly the best predictor of response. Clones derived from tumor TCRs expanded in blood after radiotherapy plus ipilimumab.

This CDR3 contains 13 residues. The V gene lost 6 bases and the J gene lost 3 bases, with 8 bases spanning the gap. Per germline, CDR1 MNHNS and CDR2 SASEGT. Details on this clone: Its specificity is not known.

Lung cancer patients with chemo-refractory metastatic non-small-cell disease were given focal radiation plus CTLA-4 blockade with ipilimumab. The protocol was immunoSEQ multiplex PCR, while the TCRdb copy is restricted to in-frame clones and leaves out a portion. The sample has roughly 66,000 clones, approximately 83% seen once. Material: peripheral blood, obtained from a patient treated with radiotherapy plus ipilimumab. J is TRBJ1-4 and V is TRBV6-1, with no clear D. This sequence was found in a human donor with non-small cell lung cancer who had a partial response to radiotherapy plus ipilimumab. CDR3 in amino acids: CASSMGANEKLFF. CDR3 nucleotide sequence: TGTGCCAGCAGCATGGGAGCTAATGAAAAACTGTTTTTT.